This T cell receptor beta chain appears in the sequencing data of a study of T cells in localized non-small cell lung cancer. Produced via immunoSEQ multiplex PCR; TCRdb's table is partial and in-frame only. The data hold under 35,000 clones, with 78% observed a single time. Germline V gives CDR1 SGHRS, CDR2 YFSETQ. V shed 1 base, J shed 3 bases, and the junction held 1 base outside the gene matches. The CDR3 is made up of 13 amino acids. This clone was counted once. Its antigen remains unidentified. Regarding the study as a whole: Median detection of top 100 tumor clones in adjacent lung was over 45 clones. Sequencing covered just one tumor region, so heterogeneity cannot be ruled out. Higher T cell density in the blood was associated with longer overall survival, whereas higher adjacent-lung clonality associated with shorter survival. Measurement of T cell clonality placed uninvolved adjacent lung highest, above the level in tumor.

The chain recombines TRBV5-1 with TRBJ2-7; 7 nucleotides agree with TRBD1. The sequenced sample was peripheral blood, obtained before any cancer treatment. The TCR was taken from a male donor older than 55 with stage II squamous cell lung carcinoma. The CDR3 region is CASSLYRGYEQYF. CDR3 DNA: TGCGCCAGCAGCTTGTACAGGGGCTACGAGCAGTACTTC. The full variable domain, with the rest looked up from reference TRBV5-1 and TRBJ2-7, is KAGVTQTPRYLIKTRGQQVTLSCSPISGHRSVSWYQQTPGQGLQFLFEYFSETQRNKGNFPGRFSGRQFSNSRSEMNVSTLELGDSALYLCASSLYRGYEQYFGPGTRLTVT.